A selection of T cell receptor beta chains follows, all from one sample in a study of human T cells and chemical hapten exposure. Via MiXCR, TCRdb re-called the RACE reads, giving one row per CDR3 protein. The repertoire has roughly 50,000 distinct CDR3 sequences, approximately 10% of them found once; the top ten carry about 2%. Sequenced material: whole blood, taken in connection with sensitization to the hapten diphenylcyclopropenone (DPC). The receptors were gathered from a woman in her thirties or forties with alopecia areata. Some clones in this sample may be carry-over from other donors' samples. CDR3s include the opening cysteine and the closing phenylalanine or tryptophan. A D gene is named only where the DNA matches it firmly. Where a row states a size, it is once, few, many or the class of an expanded clone; other rows omit it.

TRBV4-1	TRBJ1-4	NA	NA	TGCGCCAGCAGCCAAGTAACGGCAGTTGAAAAACTGTTTTTT	CASSQVTAVEKLFF
TRBV14	TRBJ2-1	TRBD2	many	TGTGCCAGCAGCCAAGCCCTAGCGGGAGGTGAGCAGTTCTTC	CASSQALAGGEQFF
TRBV29-1	TRBJ1-3	NA	NA	TGCAGCGTTATGCCTGACACAGGAAACACCATATATTTT	CSVMPDTGNTIYF
TRBV18	TRBJ2-7	TRBD1	many	TGTGCCAGCTCACCACCCGGGACAGAGGGTGAGCAGTACTTC	CASSPPGTEGEQYF
TRBV18	TRBJ1-1	NA	NA	TGTGCCAGCTCATCTTCGGAATTACAGTCCACTGAAGCTTTCTTT	CASSSSELQSTEAFF
TRBV29-1	TRBJ2-5	NA	many	TGCAGCGTTGTATTAGGAGCCCAAGAGACCCAGTACTTC	CSVVLGAQETQYF
TRBV12-3/TRBV12-4	TRBJ2-1	NA	NA	TGTGCCAGCAGTTTAGCGGTTACACAGTTCTTC	CASSLAVTQFF
TRBV6-6	TRBJ1-4	NA	few	TGTGCCAGCAATGGACAGTCAACTAATGAAAAACTGTTTTTT	CASNGQSTNEKLFF
TRBV7-3	TRBJ2-1	NA	few	TGTGCCAGCAGCTTCCACGCGGGGGCGGCGTTGCATGAGCAGTTCTTC	CASSFHAGAALHEQFF
TRBV7-9	TRBJ2-2	TRBD1	many	TGTGCCAGCAGCTCCCGGGACAGGGGAACCGGGGAGCTGTTTTTT	CASSSRDRGTGELFF
TRBV13	TRBJ2-1	NA	NA	TGTGCCAGCAGCCCGGTGGAGGCTACCAACCCCGGGGCTTACCGCTACAATGAGCAGTTCTTC	CASSPVEATNPGAYRYNEQFF
TRBV20-1	TRBJ1-5	NA	few	TGCAGTGCTAGAGGCGCCGGCAATCAGCCCCAGCATTTT	CSARGAGNQPQHF
TRBV4-1	TRBJ1-1	TRBD1	NA	TGCGCCAGCAGCCAAGGTAGGGCACAGGGGCACACTGAAGCTTTCTTT	CASSQGRAQGHTEAFF
TRBV11-2	TRBJ2-3	NA	few	TGTGCCAGCAGCTTAGATGGACTCCTGGCAGATACGCAGTATTTT	CASSLDGLLADTQYF
TRBV6-5	TRBJ1-5	NA	many	TGTGCCAGCAGTCCCGGTGGAGGTCAGCCCCAGCATTTT	CASSPGGGQPQHF
TRBV13	TRBJ2-1	TRBD2	NA	TGTGCCAGCAGTTCGGGAGGGTCCTCCTACAATGAGCAGTTCTTC	CASSSGGSSYNEQFF
TRBV10-3	TRBJ2-7	NA	many	TGTGCCATCAGTGATTCCGGCCTAGCTTCCCACGAGCAGTACTTC	CAISDSGLASHEQYF
TRBV28	TRBJ2-7	NA	many	TGTGCCAGCAGTCGGTACGAGCAGTACTTC	CASSRYEQYF
TRBV3-1	TRBJ2-1	TRBD2	NA	TGTGCCAGCAGCCAAGGCGGAGGCGGGGGGCCCGGGAATGAGCAGTTCTTC	CASSQGGGGGPGNEQFF
TRBV10-2	TRBJ2-3	NA	few	TGCGCCAGCAGTGAGTCGAAATCGAGGGGAGATACGCAGTATTTT	CASSESKSRGDTQYF
TRBV28	TRBJ1-2	TRBD1	large	TGTGCCAGCACCGTAACCGGGACAGGGGGCGCGGACTATGGCTACACCTTC	CASTVTGTGGADYGYTF
TRBV5-6	TRBJ2-5	TRBD1	many	TGTGCCAGCAGCTTGGGGGCATACAGGGGGCGCAGAGAGACCCAGTACTTC	CASSLGAYRGRRETQYF
TRBV7-9	TRBJ2-3	NA	NA	TGTGCCAGCAGCTTCCCCATAGGGGACGGCCCCACAGATACGCAGTATTTT	CASSFPIGDGPTDTQYF
TRBV12-3/TRBV12-4	TRBJ2-1	NA	NA	TGTGCCAGCAGTTTGGGGGGGGCCCCCTACAATGAGCAGTTCTTC	CASSLGGAPYNEQFF
TRBV14	TRBJ1-3	NA	few	TGTGCCAGCAGCTCGCACAGGAGTCTTCTATCTGGAAACACCATATATTTT	CASSSHRSLLSGNTIYF
TRBV18	TRBJ2-5	NA	few	TGTGCCAGCTCACCACGGCAAACGCCCGAAGAGACCCAGTACTTC	CASSPRQTPEETQYF
TRBV6-6	TRBJ1-3	TRBD1	NA	TGTGCCAGCAGTCCTGGCCGACAGGGACTCTCTGGAAACACCATATATTTT	CASSPGRQGLSGNTIYF